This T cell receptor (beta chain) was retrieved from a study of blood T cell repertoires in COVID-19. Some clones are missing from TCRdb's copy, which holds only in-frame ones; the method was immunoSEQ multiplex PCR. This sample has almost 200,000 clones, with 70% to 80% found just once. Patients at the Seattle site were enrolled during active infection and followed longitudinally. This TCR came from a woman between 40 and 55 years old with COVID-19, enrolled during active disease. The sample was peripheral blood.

The CDR3 loop is CASNPGRGGLISVTKSETQYF. The CDR3 DNA reads TGTGCCAGCAACCCCGGGCGAGGGGGCCTGATCTCGGTCACAAAGTCAGAGACCCAGTACTTC. This chain uses TRBV6-2 or TRBV6-3 with TRBJ2-5; 7 bases agree with TRBD1. Looked up from germline, CDR1 is MNHEY and CDR2 is SVGEGT. CDR3 length: 21 residues. The V segment lost 7 bases and the J segment 4 bases; nucleotides outside the gene matches: 30.